This paragraph reports one T cell receptor beta chain. Its target is unknown. Individual cDNA molecules carried attached unique molecular identifiers. Each CDR3 protein is one row after TCRdb ran MiXCR on the 5' RACE reads. In the table there are about 27,000 distinct CDR3 sequences, 5% to 5.5% of which are singletons. The sample originates from a study of early T cells in non-severe SARS-CoV-2 infection. Study information: Sequencing was performed on bulk RNA from unsorted whole blood, leaving chains unpaired. Findings of the study overall: A preference for anti-spike CD8 responses marked VDJdb matching, which missed private and CD4 specificities.

The germline V and J ends were trimmed by 5 bases and 1 base, with 12 bases remaining between them. The CDR3 consists of 15 residues. Germline CDR1 SGHAT, CDR2 FQNNGV. The chain carries TRBV11-2 and TRBJ1-3; no clear D gene. Specimen: whole blood. The TCR sequence derives from an adult who was a healthcare worker with PCR-confirmed SARS-CoV-2 infection or an uninfected control (not recorded which). The CDR3 coding sequence is TGTGCCAGCAGCAGACGGACGGATTCTGGAAACACCATATATTTT. It encodes CASSRRTDSGNTIYF.